The rows below give T cell receptor beta chains drawn from one sample of a study of beta chain features in type 1 diabetes. TCRdb's copy holds only in-frame clones and misses some; the assay was immunoSEQ multiplex PCR. The table lists 250,000 or so clones, around 20% of them singletons. The sequenced sample was naive CD4+ T cells from blood. The receptors were sampled from a woman aged 40 to 50 with type 1 diabetes. Each CDR3 is given with its conserved first and last residue. Fields, in order: J gene, D gene, clone size, V gene, CDR3 length, CDR3 protein, CDR3 DNA. D genes are given only for firm matches. Clone sizes are given selectively: once, few, many, or a class where the clone is expanded.

>TRBJ2-7|TRBD1|NA|TRBV28|13
CASSRQGAREQYF
TGTGCCAGCAGCCGACAGGGGGCCAGGGAGCAGTACTTC
>TRBJ1-5|TRBD1|few|TRBV28|14
CASSLGQSNQPQHF
TGTGCCAGCAGTTTGGGACAGAGCAATCAGCCCCAGCATTTT
>TRBJ2-5|TRBD2|NA|TRBV20-1|11
CSSAGEETQYF
TGCAGCTCCGCGGGGGAAGAGACCCAGTACTTC
>TRBJ1-5|TRBD1|NA|TRBV30|14
CAWSLRTGNQPQHF
TGTGCCTGGAGTCTAAGGACAGGGAATCAGCCCCAGCATTTT
>TRBJ1-1|NA|NA|TRBV7-3|12
CASSPSSGEAFF
TGTGCCAGCAGCCCGTCATCAGGGGAAGCTTTCTTT
>TRBJ1-2|TRBD1|few|TRBV16|16
CASSQSGTGRFYGYTF
TGTGCCAGCAGCCAATCAGGGACAGGTCGGTTCTATGGCTACACCTTC
>TRBJ2-2|NA|NA|TRBV6-6|14
CASSLDRNTGELFF
TGTGCCAGCAGTTTGGACAGGAACACCGGGGAGCTGTTTTTT
>TRBJ1-1|NA|few|TRBV30|14
CACSRQAIWTEAFF
TGTGCCTGCTCCCGACAGGCGATATGGACTGAAGCTTTCTTT
>TRBJ2-1|TRBD2|few|TRBV5-1|16
CASSLGSSGTFGEQFF
TGCGCCAGCAGCTTAGGCTCTAGCGGGACGTTCGGGGAGCAGTTCTTC
>TRBJ1-1|NA|few|TRBV9|14
CASSTSRGNTEAFF
TGTGCCAGCAGCACCTCAAGGGGGAACACTGAAGCTTTCTTT
>TRBJ1-2|NA|NA|TRBV5-4|15
CASSLGQGDYYGYTF
TGTGCCAGCAGCTTGGGTCAGGGTGACTACTATGGCTACACCTTC
>TRBJ1-5|TRBD1|NA|TRBV7-2|14
CASSPDREDQPQHF
TGTGCCAGCAGCCCGGACAGGGAAGATCAGCCCCAGCATTTT
>TRBJ1-1|NA|NA|TRBV11-1|12
CASSPRDTRAFF
TGTGCCAGCAGCCCCCGGGACACTCGAGCTTTCTTT
>TRBJ2-2|TRBD2|NA|TRBV4-3|18
CASSLNSLAGSNTGELFF
TGCGCCAGCAGCCTCAACAGTCTAGCGGGGTCGAACACCGGGGAGCTGTTTTTT
>TRBJ1-1|TRBD1|NA|TRBV5-4|14
CASSPGQGSGEAFF
TGTGCCAGCAGCCCGGGACAGGGGTCAGGCGAAGCTTTCTTT
>TRBJ1-4|TRBD1|NA|TRBV30|21
CAWSVGNVDRWTFATNEKLFF
TGTGCCTGGAGTGTAGGGAATGTGGACAGGTGGACTTTTGCAACTAATGAAAAACTGTTTTTT
>TRBJ2-1|NA|NA|TRBV15|13
CATRDTPYNEQFF
TGTGCCACCAGGGACACCCCGTACAATGAGCAGTTCTTC
>TRBJ1-1|NA|few|TRBV25-1|14
CASSESTGRTEAFF
TGTGCCAGCAGTGAATCAACAGGGCGCACTGAAGCTTTCTTT
>TRBJ1-1|NA|NA|TRBV6-5|11
CAAKRGTEAFF
TGTGCCGCAAAGAGGGGGACTGAAGCTTTCTTT
>TRBJ2-7|NA|NA|TRBV29-1|13
CSVEDRRDYEQYF
TGCAGCGTAGAAGACAGGAGGGACTACGAGCAGTACTTC
>TRBJ2-5|TRBD2|NA|TRBV15|17
CATSPGLAGPKGETQYF
TGTGCCACCAGCCCGGGACTAGCGGGACCGAAGGGAGAGACCCAGTACTTC
>TRBJ2-1|NA|few|TRBV28|11
CASSLENEQFF
TGTGCCAGCAGTTTAGAGAATGAGCAGTTCTTC
>TRBJ2-1|NA|NA|TRBV4-2|13
CASSQAASGGQFF
TGTGCCAGCAGCCAAGCAGCGAGTGGAGGGCAGTTCTTC
>TRBJ1-1|TRBD1|NA|TRBV15|12
CATSRADRGAFF
TGTGCCACCAGCAGAGCGGACAGGGGAGCTTTCTTT
>TRBJ1-5|NA|NA|TRBV23-1|16
CASSQSIAPRGQPQHF
TGCGCCAGCAGTCAATCCATAGCCCCCAGGGGTCAGCCCCAGCATTTT
>TRBJ1-2|NA|NA|TRBV7-2|14
CASSLAGGDYGYTF
TGTGCCAGCAGCTTAGCAGGGGGGGACTATGGCTACACCTTC
>TRBJ1-5|NA|NA|TRBV28|15
CASSLTGNSNQPQHF
TGTGCCAGCAGTTTAACAGGCAATAGCAATCAGCCCCAGCATTTT
>TRBJ1-5|TRBD1|NA|TRBV6-5|14
CASTTGQGNQPQHF
TGTGCCAGCACCACGGGACAGGGCAATCAGCCCCAGCATTTT
>TRBJ2-3|NA|NA|TRBV19|14
CASASGGVTDTQYF
TGTGCCAGTGCGTCCGGCGGGGTCACAGATACGCAGTATTTT
>TRBJ2-7|NA|NA|TRBV18|16
CASSPGVLAESTGQYF
TGTGCCAGCTCACCCGGAGTATTAGCGGAATCCACCGGGCAGTACTTC
>TRBJ2-7|TRBD1|NA|TRBV29-1|11
CSVDSGGEQYF
TGCAGCGTTGATTCAGGGGGTGAGCAGTACTTC
>TRBJ2-1|NA|NA|TRBV5-1|14
CASSSGATYNEQFF
TGCGCCAGCAGCTCAGGGGCAACCTACAATGAGCAGTTCTTC
>TRBJ1-4|TRBD1|NA|TRBV28|14
CASRPQGVDEKLFF
TGTGCCAGCAGACCACAGGGGGTTGATGAAAAACTGTTTTTT
>TRBJ2-1|TRBD1|NA|TRBV18|15
CASSPGRTGANEQFF
TGTGCCAGCTCACCTGGGAGGACAGGGGCGAATGAGCAGTTCTTC
>TRBJ2-7|NA|few|TRBV5-1|15
CASSLDTRAPYEQYF
TGCGCCAGCAGCTTGGACACCAGGGCCCCCTACGAGCAGTACTTC
>TRBJ1-2|NA|once|TRBV6-6|12
CASSYTNYGYTF
TGTGCCAGCAGTTATACTAACTATGGCTACACCTTC
>TRBJ2-6|NA|NA|TRBV4-3|14
CASSPSRGANVLTF
TGCGCCAGCAGCCCCAGCAGGGGGGCCAACGTCCTGACTTTC
>TRBJ2-7|NA|NA|TRBV21-1|14
CASSSSTGGYEQYF
TGTGCCAGCAGCAGCTCAACAGGGGGCTACGAGCAGTACTTC
>TRBJ2-7|TRBD2|few|TRBV7-9|16
CASSTTPSGRAYEQYF
TGTGCCAGCAGCACAACCCCTAGCGGGAGGGCGTACGAGCAGTACTTC
>TRBJ2-1|TRBD2|few|TRBV5-5|16
CASSLVAGGRYNEQFF
TGTGCCAGCAGCTTGGTAGCGGGGGGCCGCTACAATGAGCAGTTCTTC
>TRBJ2-5|NA|NA|TRBV11-1|13
CASSLNSGETQYF
TGTGCCAGCAGCCTCAACTCGGGGGAGACCCAGTACTTC
>TRBJ2-2|NA|NA|TRBV29-1|14
CSVDRSGDAGELFF
TGCAGCGTTGATCGATCGGGAGACGCCGGGGAGCTGTTTTTT
>TRBJ2-1|NA|few|TRBV11-2|17
CASSLDRASRGDNEQFF
TGTGCCAGCAGCTTAGATCGGGCTAGCAGAGGCGACAATGAGCAGTTCTTC
>TRBJ2-1|TRBD2|few|TRBV4-2|18
CASSQVYLRLAGSDEQFF
TGTGCCAGCAGCCAAGTCTACCTCCGGCTAGCGGGAAGCGATGAGCAGTTCTTC
>TRBJ2-7|TRBD1|NA|TRBV30|16
CAWSRLRDRDSYEQYF
TGTGCCTGGAGTCGACTGAGGGACAGGGACAGCTACGAGCAGTACTTC
>TRBJ2-7|NA|few|TRBV4-1|15
CASAGSTEGAREQYF
TGCGCCAGCGCCGGGAGTACGGAGGGGGCTCGCGAGCAGTACTTC
>TRBJ2-3|NA|few|TRBV18|14
CASSPGLSTDTQYF
TGTGCCAGCTCACCGGGACTTAGCACAGATACGCAGTATTTT
>TRBJ2-7|NA|few|TRBV11-2|17
CASNMGGRGRSGNEQYF
TGTGCCAGCAACATGGGGGGGCGGGGACGCTCAGGAAACGAGCAGTACTTC
>TRBJ2-3|NA|few|TRBV7-8|15
CASSSPQRLTDTQYF
TGTGCCAGCAGCTCCCCCCAGCGCCTCACAGATACGCAGTATTTT
>TRBJ2-4|TRBD2|few|TRBV28|15
CASSSPSSGGNIQYF
TGTGCCAGCAGTTCCCCTTCTAGCGGGGGGAACATTCAGTACTTC
>TRBJ2-5|TRBD1|few|TRBV11-2|14
CASSYRGFQETQYF
TGTGCCAGCAGTTACAGGGGGTTCCAAGAGACCCAGTACTTC
>TRBJ2-5|TRBD2|NA|TRBV28|14
CASSFTGGPVTQYF
TGTGCCAGCAGTTTTACGGGGGGGCCGGTGACCCAGTACTTC
>TRBJ2-5|NA|NA|TRBV7-2|14
CASSWTTGEETQYF
TGTGCCAGCAGCTGGACGACTGGGGAGGAGACCCAGTACTTC